Presented here are 29 T cell receptor beta chains from one specimen sequenced in a study of cytomegalovirus exposure and HLA in healthy donors. The primer mix had 60 Vbeta and 13 Jbeta primers. Sequencing was performed with immunoSEQ multiplex PCR; in TCRdb, only in-frame clones are kept and a portion is missing. This table has 200,000 to 250,000 clones, 70% to 80% appearing once. Sequenced input: PBMCs. These receptors originate from an older woman in good health and CMV-seropositive.

The chain is built from TRBV4-3 and TRBJ2-1; TRBD2 agrees at 8 bases. The CDR3 runs 15 residues. The ends lost 1 base at V and 11 bases at J; junction bases unmatched: 10. Germline V gene lookup returns CDR1 LGHNA and CDR2 YSLEER. In DNA form, the CDR3 reads TGCGCCAGCAGCCAAGCGGAGGCGGGGGGAATTAAGCAGTTCTTC. This translates into CASSQAEAGGIKQFF.

V gene TRBV7-9 combines with J gene TRBJ2-3; 11 nucleotides line up with TRBD2. Germline V gene sequence: CDR1 SEHNR, CDR2 FQNEAQ (reference sequence). CDR3 size: 16 residues. V gave up 0 bases and J gave up 3 bases; unmatched junction bases: 2. The CDR3, as DNA: TGTGCCAGCAGCTTAGCACTAGCGGGAGTGACAGATACGCAGTATTTT. Its protein is CASSLALAGVTDTQYF.

This clone was seen only a few times. The V call is TRBV30, the J call TRBJ1-6; 8 bases are a match to TRBD1. V lost 0 bases, J lost 1 base, and 11 bases stayed unmatched. CDR1 GTSNPN and CDR2 SVGIG come from the germline V gene (reference sequence). The CDR3 loop spans 19 amino acids. Here the CDR3 DNA reads TGTGCCTGGAGTGTACTTGGGCAGGGGGCGACGTCCTATAATTCACCCCTCCACTTT. Translation: CAWSVLGQGATSYNSPLHF.

This chain links TRBV4-2 with TRBJ1-5; possibly TRBD1 for D (5 bases). V lost 1 base to trimming and J lost 0 bases, with 10 bases between them. Germline CDR1 LGHNA, CDR2 YNFKEQ. The CDR3 is made up of 16 amino acids. CDR3 in amino acids: CASSQGTPYSNQPQHF. The CDR3 DNA follows: TGTGCCAGCAGCCAAGGGACACCTTATAGCAATCAGCCCCAGCATTTT.

The chain carries TRBV6-1 and TRBJ2-5, with D perhaps matching TRBD1 (7 bases). Trimming shortened V by 4 bases and J by 5 bases, and 20 bases separated the two germline ends. The CDR3 spans 16 residues. CDR1 and CDR2 from the germline V gene are MNHNS and SASEGT. This CDR3 is CASSGRTGYGGETQYF. The CDR3 region has the DNA TGTGCCAGCAGTGGAAGGACAGGCTATGGAGGGGAGACCCAGTACTTC.

The table lists this clone with a few counts. The CDR3: CASSQDDGGGSYEQYF. CDR3 nucleotides: TGTGCCAGCAGCCAAGATGACGGGGGGGGCTCCTACGAGCAGTACTTC. The V and J genes are TRBV4-2 and TRBJ2-7; 8 bases are shared with TRBD2. The V gene end was trimmed by 0 bases and the J gene end by 0 bases; junction bases not matched to a gene: 4. CDR1 and CDR2 from the germline V gene are LGHNA and YNFKEQ. The CDR3 is 16 amino acids.

The chain joins TRBV7-8 to TRBJ1-1; D call uncertain. Trimming removed 5 bases from V and 0 bases from J, with 10 bases in between. Per the germline V gene, CDR1 is SGHVS and CDR2 is FQNEAQ. The CDR3 contains 14 residues. The CDR3, as DNA: TGTGCCAGCAGCCCACATCCGCTGAACACTGAAGCTTTCTTT. Translation: CASSPHPLNTEAFF.

This clone was seen once. Compared with germline, one end of the junction differs, possibly owing to a read error. The chain is built from TRBV7-9 and TRBJ2-7, with D perhaps TRBD1 (6 bases). CDR1 and CDR2 from the germline V gene are SEHNR and FQNEAQ (reference sequence). This CDR3 spans 13 amino acids. The CDR3 region is CSSSTRQAYEQYF. The CDR3 DNA reads as TGTTCCAGCAGCACTAGACAGGCCTACGAGCAGTACTTC.

The chain has TRBV2 and TRBJ1-1; D call uncertain. The CDR3 loop spans 13 amino acids. Germline CDR1 is SNHLY and CDR2 is FYNNEI. Trimming stripped 8 bases from V and 5 bases from J, with 15 bases between. The CDR3 DNA sequence: TGTGCCAGCTCATCGGTGGGAGTGACTGAAGCTTTCTTT. Protein product: CASSSVGVTEAFF.

The chain links TRBV10-3 to TRBJ1-4; 10 bases fit TRBD1. The trim removed 6 bases at V and 3 bases at J, leaving 1 base unmatched. This CDR3 is built from 14 residues. CDR1 is ENHRY, CDR2 SYGVKD, per germline. CDR3 DNA sequence: TGTGCCATCAGCGGACAGGGGGCTAATGAAAAACTGTTTTTT. It translates to CAISGQGANEKLFF.

This chain joins TRBV10-1 and TRBJ1-1, with D possibly matching TRBD1 (6 bases). The length of the CDR3 is 13 residues. From germline, CDR1 is WNHNN and CDR2 SYGVQD (reference sequence). V lost 4 bases to trimming and J lost 5 bases, with 11 bases between them. The DNA of the CDR3 is TGCGCCAGCAGTGTACAGGGAGAGACTGAAGCTTTCTTT. Translating gives CASSVQGETEAFF.

The chain is built from TRBV7-2 and TRBJ2-5; 8 bases map to TRBD2. The germline CDR1 and CDR2 sequences are SGHTA and FQGNSA. CDR3 length equals 13 residues. Trimming at V came to 7 bases and at J to 5 bases, leaving 6 bases not matched to a gene. This chain's CDR3 is CASTPGGGETQYF. The CDR3 nucleotides read TGTGCCAGCACCCCCGGGGGGGGTGAGACCCAGTACTTC.

The chain is built from TRBV2 and TRBJ1-6; 9 bases map to TRBD1. Per germline, CDR1 SNHLY and CDR2 FYNNEI. V was clipped by 6 bases and J by 5 bases; unmatched bases: 5. The CDR3 sequence is 15 residues long. Here the CDR3 DNA reads TGTGCCAGCAGCCAACAGGGGGCGGATAATTCACCCCTCCACTTT. It encodes CASSQQGADNSPLHF. Based on the CDR3 plus reference TRBV2 and TRBJ1-6, the full variable domain is EPEVTQTPSHQVTQMGQEVILRCVPISNHLYFYWYRQILGQKVEFLVSFYNNEISEKSEIFDDQFSVERPDGSNFTLKIRSTKLEDSAMYFCASSQQGADNSPLHFGNGTRLTVT.

The genes are TRBV2 and TRBJ1-1; D ambiguous. V shed 4 bases and J shed 4 bases, with 16 bases lying between them. Per the germline V gene, CDR1 is SNHLY and CDR2 is FYNNEI. The CDR3 sequence is 15 residues long. CDR3 DNA: TGTGCCAGCAGTGCGAGGGCAGAATGGACCACTGAAGCTTTCTTT. Encoded protein: CASSARAEWTTEAFF.

This chain joins TRBV2 and TRBJ2-7; D remains unclear. The germline V gene encodes CDR1 SNHLY and CDR2 FYNNEI. Trimming removed 3 bases at V and 8 bases at J, with 5 bases between. This CDR3 is built from 10 residues. Here the CDR3 DNA reads TGTGCCAGCAGTGAGGCACAGCAGTACTTC. This translates into CASSEAQQYF.

The chain uses TRBV28 and TRBJ2-7; 8 bases match TRBD1. The germline V gene encodes CDR1 MDHEN and CDR2 SYDVKM. CDR3 size: 17 residues. Germline trimming cut 2 bases from V and 5 bases from J; bases unmatched to any gene: 14. The CDR3 nucleotides read TGTGCCAGCAGTTTACCGAGCGAGTGGGACAGGTCCCACGAGCAGTACTTC. Amino acid sequence: CASSLPSEWDRSHEQYF.

The chain carries TRBV5-5 and TRBJ1-2; 11 nucleotides align to TRBD1. The CDR3 is made up of 15 amino acids. Germline-derived CDR1 and CDR2 are SGHKS and YYEKEE (reference sequence). V was pared by 4 bases and J by 8 bases, with 10 bases of the junction left unmatched. CDR3 sequence (DNA): TGTGCCAGCAGCATTCGGACAGGGGGCGCGGGAGGCTACACCTTC. Its translation: CASSIRTGGAGGYTF.

The chain has TRBV6-5 and TRBJ1-6; TRBD1 matches at 7 bases. The CDR3 spans 14 residues. Germline-derived CDR1 and CDR2 are MNHEY and SVGAGI. J gave up 10 bases and V 4 bases, and 7 bases lay outside the gene matches. The CDR3 DNA is TGTGCCAGCAGTTTCAACAGGGGAACATCACCCCTCCACTTT. It codes for CASSFNRGTSPLHF.

V and J are TRBV30 and TRBJ2-3; 12 bases agree with TRBD2. This CDR3 comprises 15 residues. The V and J ends lost 2 bases and 8 bases, in that order; junction bases with no gene match: 8. CDR1 GTSNPN and CDR2 SVGIG come from the germline V gene (reference sequence). The CDR3 region has the DNA TGTGCCTGGAGTTCCCTAGCGGGGGGGCTTGGTACGCAGTATTTT. It specifies CAWSSLAGGLGTQYF.

The chain carries TRBV5-1 and TRBJ1-2, with a tentative D call TRBD1 (5 bases). V was trimmed by 0 bases and J by 4 bases, leaving 10 bases between them. The CDR3 is made up of 14 amino acids. Germline-derived CDR1 and CDR2 are SGHRS and YFSETQ. The DNA for the CDR3 is TGCGCCAGCAGCTTGGACGGGGGAGCCTATGGCTACACCTTC. This sequence encodes CASSLDGGAYGYTF.

The chain uses TRBV27 and TRBJ1-1; D remains unclear. Trimming removed 5 bases at V and 5 bases at J, with 18 bases between. The CDR3 is made up of 15 amino acids. Germline V gene data show CDR1 as MNHEY and CDR2 as SMNVEV (reference sequence). This CDR3 reads CASSTYRGKGTEAFF. The CDR3 coding sequence is TGTGCCAGCAGTACGTACCGGGGAAAAGGTACTGAAGCTTTCTTT.

The V gene is TRBV7-9, the J gene TRBJ2-1; D call uncertain. This CDR3 has 13 residues. The germline gives CDR1 SEHNR, CDR2 FQNEAQ (reference sequence). V lost 2 bases and J lost 9, with 11 bases in between. The CDR3 nucleotides are TGTGCCAGCAGCTTAAACCCTAAAACTGAGCAGTTCTTC. It encodes CASSLNPKTEQFF.

A note on this clone: It is likely a read error, because the conserved phenylalanine at the end of the CDR3 is missing. The V gene is TRBV28, the J gene TRBJ1-6, with 7 bases identical to TRBD1. The germline V gene encodes CDR1 MDHEN and CDR2 SYDVKM. CDR3 length equals 15 residues. V was pared by 6 bases and J by 10 bases, with 12 bases of the junction left unmatched. CDR3 residues: CASRTGGGGWSPLHL. CDR3 nucleotides: TGTGCCAGCAGGACCGGTGGAGGGGGCTGGTCACCCCTCCACCTT.

This clone has more than one count but fewer than ten. V gene TRBV7-9 combines with J gene TRBJ1-1; TRBD1 matches at 8 bases. The V segment lost 3 bases and the J segment 7 bases; nucleotides outside the gene matches: 1. The CDR3 length is 12 residues. The germline V gene has CDR1 SEHNR and CDR2 FQNEAQ (reference sequence). The CDR3: CASSLDRVEAFF. CDR3 DNA sequence: TGTGCCAGCAGCTTGGACAGGGTTGAAGCTTTCTTT.

This chain connects TRBV30 to TRBJ1-2; D perhaps matches TRBD1 (5 bases). Germline V gene lookup returns CDR1 GTSNPN and CDR2 SVGIG (reference sequence). This CDR3 comprises 15 residues. Trimming took off 8 bases at V and 7 bases at J, with 26 bases between the two ends. The CDR3 DNA follows: TGTGCCCGCTCGGCCCTAAGGGGCAGGATTGGTGGCTACACCTTC. This translates into CARSALRGRIGGYTF.

This chain links TRBV25-1 with TRBJ2-7; perhaps TRBD1 as D (7 bases). V was clipped by 9 bases and J by 1 base, with 16 bases between them. The CDR3 loop spans 14 amino acids. Looked up from germline, CDR1 is MGHDK and CDR2 is SYGVNS. For the CDR3, the DNA is TGTGCCAGTAGGGGGCCAGGGGGGTCCTACGAGCAGTACTTC. It yields the protein CASRGPGGSYEQYF.

The J gene is TRBJ1-5, the V gene TRBV2; 12 positions match TRBD1. Trimming cost V 6 bases and J 0 bases; bases outside gene matches: 3. This CDR3 is 16 amino acids long. Germline values: CDR1 SNHLY, CDR2 FYNNEI. In nucleotides, the CDR3 is TGTGCCAGCAGGAGGGACAGGGGGCTTAGCAATCAGCCCCAGCATTTT. It is translated as CASRRDRGLSNQPQHF.

The gene calls are TRBV27 and TRBJ2-7; 7 bases are a match to TRBD1. V shed 4 bases, J shed 3 bases, and the junction held 9 bases outside the gene matches. Looked up from germline, CDR1 is MNHEY and CDR2 is SMNVEV (reference sequence). The CDR3 has 15 amino acids. For the CDR3, the DNA is TGTGCCAGCAGTTCACCGGGACAGCAAGACTACGAGCAGTACTTC. Its protein product is CASSSPGQQDYEQYF.

The chain carries TRBV7-2 and TRBJ1-5; D is unresolved. Germline V gene sequence: CDR1 SGHTA, CDR2 FQGNSA. The V end was cut by 1 base, the J end by 12 bases, with 7 bases between. The CDR3 runs 11 residues. The CDR3 sequence: CASSLEGLQHF. The DNA for the CDR3 is TGTGCCAGCAGCTTAGAAGGACTCCAGCATTTT.